A single TCR beta chain is shown here with its context. Libraries were prepared by immunoSEQ multiplex PCR; TCRdb keeps only in-frame clonotypes and omits some of them. The sample consists of roughly 29,000 clones, approximately 93% of them appearing once. The data originate from a study of graft-versus-host responses after intestinal transplantation. This sequence was found in a human patient who received an intestinal transplant, so some T cells may come from the graft donor. Sequencing was performed on PBMCs, taken about 70 days after intestinal transplant.

CDR3 residues: CASSLAIGYQETQYF. In DNA form, the CDR3 reads TGTGCCAGCAGCTTAGCCATTGGGTACCAAGAGACCCAGTACTTC. This rearrangement joins TRBV5-6 to TRBJ2-5; no clear D gene. Trimming pared 2 bases from V and 0 bases from J, leaving 11 bases between. This CDR3 comprises 15 residues. Germline V gene sequence: CDR1 SGHDT, CDR2 YYEEEE.